Each of the 8 T cell receptor beta chains below was sequenced from the same sample in a study of cytomegalovirus exposure and HLA in healthy donors. Primers included in the PCR were 60 Vbeta and 13 Jbeta primers. The protocol was immunoSEQ multiplex PCR, while the TCRdb copy is restricted to in-frame clones and leaves out a portion. Of 30,000 to 40,000 clones listed, approximately 86% are singletons. Material: PBMCs. These receptors were taken from a woman between 18 and 29 years old in good health and CMV-seropositive.

This chain joins TRBV19 and TRBJ1-2; a possible D gene is TRBD1 (6 bases). The CDR3 covers 14 residues. The V end was cut by 7 bases, the J end by 3 bases, with 15 bases between. Germline assignment: CDR1 LNHDA and CDR2 SQIVND (reference sequence). CDR3 sequence reads: CASTDDRLHYGYTF. The CDR3 bases are TGTGCCAGTACTGACGACAGGTTGCACTATGGCTACACCTTC. Looking up the rest from reference TRBV19 and TRBJ1-2 gives the full variable domain: DGGITQSPKYLFRKEGQNVTLSCEQNLNHDAMYWYRQDPGQGLRLIYYSQIVNDFQKGDIAEGYSVSREKKESFPLTVTSAQKNPTAFYLCASTDDRLHYGYTFGSGTRLTVV.

The V gene is TRBV7-6, the J gene TRBJ2-1; D is undetermined. The germline V and J ends were trimmed by 3 bases and 2 bases, with 5 bases remaining between them. This CDR3 spans 13 amino acids. Germline-derived CDR1 and CDR2 are SGHVS and FNYEAQ. CDR3 protein: CASSFQAYNEQFF. The CDR3 DNA follows: TGTGCCAGCAGCTTCCAGGCCTACAATGAGCAGTTCTTC.

This chain links TRBV30 with TRBJ2-1; 10 nucleotides match TRBD1. V lost 1 base and J lost 13; bases outside the gene matches: 7. Germline CDR1 and CDR2: GTSNPN and SVGIG (reference sequence). This CDR3 comprises 13 residues. The CDR3 bases are TGTGCCTGGAGTGAACGACAGGGGGCAGTCCAGTTCTTC. Translating it yields CAWSERQGAVQFF.

The rearrangement links TRBV19 to TRBJ1-5, with 8 bases fitting TRBD1. The germline gives CDR1 LNHDA, CDR2 SQIVND (reference sequence). CDR3 length: 13 residues. J gave up 0 bases and V 9 bases, and 1 base lay outside the gene matches. CDR3 protein: CASGQGSNQPQHF. CDR3 bases: TGTGCCAGCGGACAGGGTAGCAATCAGCCCCAGCATTTT.

The gene calls are TRBV4-3 and TRBJ2-7, with 11 bases lining up with TRBD2. The germline gives CDR1 LGHNA, CDR2 YSLEER. The J segment lost 4 bases and the V segment lost 0 bases, leaving 5 bases of the junction unmatched. CDR3 length: 16 amino acids. The CDR3 DNA follows: TGCGCCAGCAGCCAAGACGCGGCTAGCGGGGGGTACGAGCAGTACTTC. It is translated as CASSQDAASGGYEQYF.

V gene TRBV11-3 combines with J gene TRBJ1-1; D may be TRBD1 (6 bases). The CDR3 sequence is 14 residues long. Germline lookup yields CDR1 SGHNT and CDR2 YENEEA. The germline V and J ends were trimmed by 3 bases and 6 bases, with 14 bases remaining between them. The CDR3 here is CASSFLRGSPEAFF. In DNA form, the CDR3 reads TGTGCCAGCAGCTTTTTGAGGGGGAGTCCTGAAGCTTTCTTT.

The chain has TRBV27 and TRBJ2-5, with 8 positions matching TRBD1. Germline V gene lookup returns CDR1 MNHEY and CDR2 SMNVEV (reference sequence). V was clipped by 4 bases and J by 4 bases; unmatched bases: 2. The CDR3 is 13 residues long. The CDR3 spells CASSSTGGETQYF. CDR3 nucleotide sequence: TGTGCCAGCAGTTCCACAGGGGGAGAGACCCAGTACTTC.

This clone appeared a single time. The J gene is TRBJ2-1, the V gene TRBV9; D is perhaps TRBD2 (6 bases). Germline lookup yields CDR1 SGDLS and CDR2 YYNGEE. The CDR3 contains 13 residues. Trimming shortened V by 2 bases and J by 7 bases, and 10 bases separated the two germline ends. CDR3 loop: CASSVAGPNEQFF. The CDR3 DNA follows: TGTGCCAGCAGCGTGGCGGGGCCAAATGAGCAGTTCTTC.